In this sample, the clone carrying this T cell receptor (beta chain) turned up a few times. Its specificity is unknown. The data derive from a study of beta chain features in type 1 diabetes. Overall study: Examination spanned 90 million to 140 million sorted cells from all samples.

The CDR3 sequence is 13 residues long. V shed 4 bases, J shed 2 bases, and the junction held 1 base outside the gene matches. Germline loops: CDR1 ENHRY, CDR2 SYGVKD. Sequencing targeted expressed TCRB transcripts, as all isolated RNA had been reverse transcribed. Naive, central memory and regulatory T cell samples averaged about 4 million immunoSEQ reads each. The method was immunoSEQ multiplex PCR; TCRdb's version includes in-frame clones alone and lacks a portion of them. The table includes roughly 280,000 clones, around 22% detected once. Findings and limits, study-wide: Shortening that was moderate but significant affected the TCRB CDR3s of Type 1 diabetes patients in all four CD4+ subsets. VDJ junctions in type 1 diabetes patients carried more deletions and fewer insertions.

Based on CD45RO/CCR7/CD25/CD127/CD95/CD27, CD4+ regulatory, stem cell-like memory, naive and central memory cells were sorted. Sequences were obtained from naive CD4+ T cells from blood. The sequence was obtained from a woman aged 25 to 39 with type 1 diabetes. The gene calls are TRBV10-3 and TRBJ2-7; 8 bases map to TRBD1. CDR3 loop: CAISVQGAYEQYF. In nucleotides, the CDR3 is TGTGCCATCAGTGTACAGGGGGCCTACGAGCAGTACTTC.